Listed here are 10 T cell receptor beta chains from one sample, sequenced in a study of cytomegalovirus exposure and HLA in healthy donors. PCR employed 60 Vbeta and 13 Jbeta primers. TCRdb keeps only in-frame clones here, not all; method: immunoSEQ multiplex PCR. The table for this sample gives about 84,000 clones. Sequenced: PBMCs. The receptors were gathered from a man between 45 and 60 years old in good health and CMV-seronegative.

The chain recombines TRBV19 with TRBJ2-2; TRBD1 matches 8 bases. With V trimmed by 7 bases and J by 6 bases, 10 bases remained unmatched. The CDR3 totals 15 residues. Germline CDR1 LNHDA, CDR2 SQIVND (reference sequence). CDR3 DNA: TGTGCCAGTACCCCCAGACAGGGGAGGTCCGGGGAGCTGTTTTTT. It yields the protein CASTPRQGRSGELFF.

This chain connects TRBV5-1 to TRBJ2-1; D not certain. Trimming removed 0 bases from V and 1 base from J, with 11 bases in between. From germline, CDR1 is SGHRS and CDR2 YFSETQ. The CDR3 sequence is 16 residues long. CDR3 coding DNA: TGCGCCAGCAGCTTGGACTTCCTGAGATCCTACAATGAGCAGTTCTTC. It codes for CASSLDFLRSYNEQFF.

The genes are TRBV18 and TRBJ2-1, with TRBD2 identical over 8 bases. CDR1 is KGHSH, CDR2 LQKENI, per germline. J was trimmed by 4 bases and V by 5 bases; bases with no gene match: 10. This CDR3 comprises 16 residues. In nucleotides, the CDR3 is TGTGCCAGCTCAACCCAGAAGCGGGGGAGGTACAATGAGCAGTTCTTC. It is translated as CASSTQKRGRYNEQFF.

The chain joins TRBV14 to TRBJ2-7; 9 nucleotides agree with TRBD1. CDR3 length: 17 residues. J lost 2 bases, V lost 2 bases, and 10 bases had no gene match. From germline, CDR1 is SGHDN and CDR2 FVKESK. CDR3 sequence: CASSQLRGTGPAYEQYF. In DNA, the CDR3 is TGTGCCAGCAGCCAACTCCGGGGGACAGGGCCTGCCTACGAGCAGTACTTC.

This chain connects TRBV10-3 to TRBJ2-3, with 15 bases aligning to TRBD2. V lost 7 bases to trimming and J lost 4 bases; unmatched junction nucleotides: 12. The CDR3 loop spans 18 amino acids. Germline V gene data show CDR1 as ENHRY and CDR2 as SYGVKD. CDR3 loop: CAITRTSGGAGSSDTQYF. The CDR3 bases are TGTGCCATCACCCGGACTAGCGGGGGGGCCGGGTCATCAGATACGCAGTATTTT.

The chain employs TRBV6-5 and TRBJ1-5; TRBD1 might be the D (5 bases). With 6 bases removed from V and 4 bases from J, the gap between germline ends came to 13 bases. The germline V gene has CDR1 MNHEY and CDR2 SVGAGI. This CDR3 comprises 14 residues. CDR3 in DNA: TGTGCCAGCAGCTTTGACAGCCTAAATCAGCCCCAGCATTTT. It yields the protein CASSFDSLNQPQHF.

The CDR3 DNA reads TGTGCCAGCAGCGAGAGACACGGGACAAAAGCTTTCTTT. This translates into CASSERHGTKAFF. The chain has TRBV9 and TRBJ1-1, with D possibly being TRBD1 (6 bases). CDR3 length: 13 amino acids. CDR1 and CDR2 (germline): SGDLS, YYNGEE. V was pared by 3 bases and J by 9 bases, with 15 bases between.

This chain's CDR3 is CASSYSRQLNSPLHF. CDR3 nucleotide sequence: TGTGCCAGCAGTTACTCGAGGCAGCTTAATTCACCCCTCCACTTT. The V call is TRBV6-5, the J call TRBJ1-6; no clear D. Germline V gene data show CDR1 as MNHEY and CDR2 as SVGAGI. Trimming left V 0 bases short and J 6 bases short, with 9 bases between. This CDR3 comprises 15 residues.

DNA of the CDR3: TGTGCCAGCAAATCGGCAACTAATGAAAAACTGTTTTTT. This gives the protein CASKSATNEKLFF. The chain recombines TRBV5-4 with TRBJ1-4; D is unclear. The CDR3 totals 13 residues. V was shortened by 6 bases and J by 0 bases, with 6 bases between the two germline ends. Per the germline V gene, CDR1 is SGHNT and CDR2 is YYREEE (reference sequence).

The chain recombines TRBV6-1 with TRBJ2-7; no definite D call. The CDR3 has 16 residues. Germline V gene lookup returns CDR1 MNHNS and CDR2 SASEGT. V shed 4 bases and J shed 7 bases, with 23 bases lying between them. The CDR3 region is CASSAEIWADPREQYF. CDR3 nucleotide sequence: TGTGCCAGCAGTGCGGAAATTTGGGCAGACCCAAGGGAGCAGTACTTC.